This T cell receptor beta chain comes out of a study of T-cell reconstitution after alpha-beta-depleted transplantation in children. Unique molecular identifiers were built into the TCRbeta library. TCRdb itself ran the PCR reads through MiXCR, one entry per CDR3 protein. The sample gives hundreds of thousands of distinct CDR3 sequences, around 23% of which show up once; roughly 13% is in the top ten. The study, taken as a whole, reports: For some patients, TCRbeta diversity was high at day 60 because of recipient T cells and thymic progenitors that survived. T cells produced anew were the main source of T-cell counts and diversity one year after transplant. There were reportedly several hundred expanded graft clones from which alpha-beta T cells came about two months after transplant.

Germline values: CDR1 MNHEY, CDR2 SVGAGI. The CDR3 contains 15 residues. With 2 bases clipped from V and 4 bases from J, the junction kept 5 bases outside the gene matches. This clonotype came up many times. The antigen is not known. The V and J genes are TRBV6-5 and TRBJ1-1, with 9 bases matching TRBD1. This receptor was identified in a boy less than two years old who had a stem cell transplant for acute myeloid leukemia, so the T cells may come from the graft donor. This material consisted of PBMCs, mostly from graft donor cells, taken 360 days after TCRalphabeta/CD19-depleted stem cell transplant. Here the CDR3 DNA reads TGTGCCAGCAGTTACGGGGACAGGGAAGGCACTGAAGCTTTCTTT. It translates to CASSYGDREGTEAFF.